Shown below are 15 T cell receptor beta chains from a single sample sequenced in a study of identical twins. Via MiXCR, TCRdb re-called the 5' RACE reads, giving one row per CDR3 protein. Counted here are 400,000 to 550,000 distinct CDR3 sequences, 22% occurring once; the ten biggest clones make up roughly 0.91%. The same sample was also used in a study of T cells expressing NK-cell markers.

What was sequenced was CD4+ T cells sorted from blood. These receptors were obtained from a young woman in good health.

J is TRBJ2-5 and V is TRBV5-1, with D unclear. Germline CDR1 and CDR2: SGHRS and YFSETQ. V was clipped by 0 bases and J by 1 base, with 7 bases between them. There are 14 residues in the CDR3. CDR3 nucleotide sequence: TGCGCCAGCAGCTTGGATGCAGTCCAAGAGACCCAGTACTTC. This translates into CASSLDAVQETQYF.

In DNA, the CDR3 is TGCAGTGCTAGAGGATGGGACGTAAACTACAATGAGCAGTTCTTC. Protein: CSARGWDVNYNEQFF. The V call is TRBV20-1, the J call TRBJ2-1; D tentatively reads TRBD1 or TRBD2 (5 bases each). V lost 1 base, J lost 3 bases, and 13 bases lay in between. CDR1 DFQATT and CDR2 SNEGSKA come from the germline V gene (reference sequence). CDR3 length: 15 residues.

This clonotype came up a few times. The rearrangement uses TRBV20-1 and TRBJ1-1; D is possibly TRBD1 (5 bases). V lost 2 bases to trimming and J lost 0 bases, with 10 bases between them. Looked up from germline, CDR1 is DFQATT and CDR2 is SNEGSKA (reference sequence). This CDR3 is built from 14 residues. The CDR3 protein is CSARLGHMNTEAFF. The CDR3 region has the DNA TGCAGTGCTAGACTTGGACATATGAACACTGAAGCTTTCTTT.

This rearrangement joins TRBV5-1 to TRBJ1-1; possibly TRBD1 for D (5 bases). There are 12 residues in the CDR3. V lost 0 bases and J 9 bases, leaving 9 bases between the germline ends. Looked up from germline, CDR1 is SGHRS and CDR2 is YFSETQ. Here the CDR3 reads CASSLGGLQAFF. The CDR3 DNA is TGCGCCAGCAGCTTGGGGGGCCTACAAGCTTTCTTT.

This clonotype was detected only a few times. V gene TRBV5-1 combines with J gene TRBJ1-1; 8 bases align to TRBD1. CDR1 is SGHRS, CDR2 YFSETQ, per germline. CDR3 length: 16 amino acids. V was clipped by 6 bases and J by 1 base; unmatched bases: 11. This CDR3 reads CASKKSVGTGNTEAFF. For the CDR3, the DNA is TGCGCCAGCAAAAAAAGTGTTGGGACAGGGAACACTGAAGCTTTCTTT.

This chain joins TRBV7-6 and TRBJ2-5; 15 nucleotides agree with TRBD2. From germline, CDR1 is SGHVS and CDR2 FNYEAQ. The J segment lost 5 bases and the V segment lost 8 bases, leaving 9 bases of the junction unmatched. This CDR3 comprises 16 residues. CDR3 residues: CASGRTSGRASETQYF. CDR3 bases: TGTGCCAGCGGGCGGACTAGCGGGAGGGCTAGTGAGACCCAGTACTTC. The variable domain in full, completed from reference TRBV7-6 and TRBJ2-5, reads GAGVSQSPRYKVTKRGQDVALRCDPISGHVSLYWYRQALGQGPEFLTYFNYEAQQDKSGLPNDRFSAERPEGSISTLTIQRTEQRDSAMYRCASGRTSGRASETQYFGPGTRLLVL.

In this sample, this clonotype turned up a few times. The chain is built from TRBV5-6 and TRBJ2-2, with 7 positions matching TRBD1. Germline V gene lookup returns CDR1 SGHDT and CDR2 YYEEEE. The CDR3 sequence is 13 residues long. V shed 4 bases, J shed 6 bases, and the junction held 3 bases outside the gene matches. In DNA, the CDR3 is TGTGCCAGCAGCAGACAGGGACCCGGGGAGCTGTTTTTT. This codes for CASSRQGPGELFF.

CDR3 DNA sequence: TGCGCCAGCAGCCCTCTTGGCGGGAGGAGTTCCAACGAGCAGTACTTC. This sequence encodes CASSPLGGRSSNEQYF. V is TRBV4-3 and J is TRBJ2-7, with TRBD2 matching over 8 bases. The ends lost 4 bases at V and 5 bases at J; junction bases unmatched: 13. The germline gives CDR1 LGHNA, CDR2 YSLEER. The CDR3 totals 16 residues.

The chain has TRBV6-5 and TRBJ2-3; D is possibly TRBD2 (5 bases). This CDR3 is 15 amino acids long. CDR1 MNHEY and CDR2 SVGAGI come from the germline V gene. Between the trimmed V and J ends, which lost 5 bases and 5 bases, there was a span of 17 bases. CDR3 in DNA: TGTGCCAGCAGTCACCAACTAGTCCTAGGAGATACGCAGTATTTT. This translates into CASSHQLVLGDTQYF.

The chain carries TRBV6-5 and TRBJ2-7; either TRBD1 or TRBD2 may fit D (5 bases each). The CDR3 is made up of 12 amino acids. V lost 5 bases and J 7 bases, leaving 12 bases between the germline ends. The germline V gene has CDR1 MNHEY and CDR2 SVGAGI. CDR3: CASSNGAGEQYF. In DNA form, the CDR3 reads TGTGCCAGCAGTAACGGGGCTGGGGAGCAGTACTTC.

This rearrangement joins TRBV20-1 to TRBJ2-1; TRBD2 agrees at 8 bases. Germline values: CDR1 DFQATT, CDR2 SNEGSKA (reference sequence). The CDR3 is made up of 12 amino acids. Trimming removed 8 bases from V and 7 bases from J; junction bases left unmatched: 7. This CDR3 is CSSVRLANEQFF. CDR3 nucleotide sequence: TGCAGTTCGGTACGACTAGCGAATGAGCAGTTCTTC.

A few counts support this clonotype. The chain carries TRBV20-1 and TRBJ1-1; unclear D gene. V was shortened by 6 bases and J by 8 bases, with 22 bases between the two germline ends. The CDR3 has 14 amino acids. Per the germline V gene, CDR1 is DFQATT and CDR2 is SNEGSKA (reference sequence). The CDR3 coding sequence is TGCAGTGCCACGCGTGGGTTAGAATTTATAGAAGCTTTCTTT. This sequence encodes CSATRGLEFIEAFF.

This sequence joins TRBV7-8 and TRBJ2-1, with 10 nucleotides matching TRBD2. With V trimmed by 7 bases and J by 8 bases, 11 bases remained unmatched. Germline V lookup: CDR1 SGHVS, CDR2 FQNEAQ. The CDR3 sequence is 15 residues long. CDR3 residues: CASTWGRLAGDEQFF. The CDR3 DNA follows: TGTGCCAGCACCTGGGGGAGGCTAGCGGGAGATGAGCAGTTCTTC.

The chain employs TRBV20-1 and TRBJ2-5; tentative D call: TRBD1 (5 bases). The CDR3 has 13 amino acids. The germline CDR1 and CDR2 sequences are DFQATT and SNEGSKA (reference sequence). Trimming removed 4 bases at V and 4 bases at J, with 13 bases between. CDR3 nucleotide sequence: TGCAGTGCTACCGTAACAGGTTTAGAGACCCAGTACTTC. Amino acids: CSATVTGLETQYF.

This clonotype was detected only a few times. The chain employs TRBV6-2 or TRBV6-3 and TRBJ1-1, with D perhaps TRBD1 (5 bases). The V and J ends lost 8 bases and 10 bases respectively, with 29 bases between them. There are 16 residues in the CDR3. The germline CDR1 and CDR2 sequences are MNHEY and SVGEGT. The CDR3 DNA reads TGTGCCAGCCAGAACCCAGTGGCCCGGGGTTTGGGGACAGCTTTCTTT. Its translation: CASQNPVARGLGTAFF.